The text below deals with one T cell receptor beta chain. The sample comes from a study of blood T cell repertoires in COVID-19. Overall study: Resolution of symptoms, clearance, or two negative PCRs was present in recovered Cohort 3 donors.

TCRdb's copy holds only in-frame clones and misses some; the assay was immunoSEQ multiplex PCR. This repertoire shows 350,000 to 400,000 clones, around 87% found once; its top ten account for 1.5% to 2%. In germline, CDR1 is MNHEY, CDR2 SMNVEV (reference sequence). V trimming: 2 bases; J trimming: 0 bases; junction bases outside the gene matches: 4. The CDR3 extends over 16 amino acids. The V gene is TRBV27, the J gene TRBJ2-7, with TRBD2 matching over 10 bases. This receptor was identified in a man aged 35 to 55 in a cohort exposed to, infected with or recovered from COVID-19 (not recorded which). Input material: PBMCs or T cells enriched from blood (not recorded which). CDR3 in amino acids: CASSLLSSGSSYEQYF. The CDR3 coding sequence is TGTGCCAGCAGTTTACTATCTAGCGGGAGCTCCTACGAGCAGTACTTC.